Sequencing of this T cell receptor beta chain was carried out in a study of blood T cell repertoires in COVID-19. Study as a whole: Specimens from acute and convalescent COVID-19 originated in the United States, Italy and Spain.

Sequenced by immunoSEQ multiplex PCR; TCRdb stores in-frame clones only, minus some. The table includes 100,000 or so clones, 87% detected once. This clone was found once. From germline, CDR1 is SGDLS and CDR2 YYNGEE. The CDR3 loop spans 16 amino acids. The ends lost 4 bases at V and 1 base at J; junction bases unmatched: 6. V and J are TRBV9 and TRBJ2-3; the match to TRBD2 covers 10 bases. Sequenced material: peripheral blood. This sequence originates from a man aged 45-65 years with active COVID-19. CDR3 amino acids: CASSPGLAARTDTQYF. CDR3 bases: TGTGCCAGCAGCCCAGGACTAGCGGCCCGCACAGATACGCAGTATTTT.